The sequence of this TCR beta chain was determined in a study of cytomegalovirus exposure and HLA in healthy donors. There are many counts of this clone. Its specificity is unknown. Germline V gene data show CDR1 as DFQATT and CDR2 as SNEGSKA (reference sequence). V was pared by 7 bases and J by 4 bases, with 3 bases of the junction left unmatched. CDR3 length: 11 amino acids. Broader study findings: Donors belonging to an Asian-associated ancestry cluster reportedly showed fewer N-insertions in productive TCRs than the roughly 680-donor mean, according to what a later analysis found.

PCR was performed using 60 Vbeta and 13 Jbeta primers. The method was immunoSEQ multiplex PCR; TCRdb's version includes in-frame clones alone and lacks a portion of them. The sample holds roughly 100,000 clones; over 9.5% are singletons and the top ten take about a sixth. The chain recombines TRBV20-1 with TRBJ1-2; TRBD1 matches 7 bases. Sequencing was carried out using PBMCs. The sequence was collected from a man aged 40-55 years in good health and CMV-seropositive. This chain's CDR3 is CSVTGIYGYTF. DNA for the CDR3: TGCAGTGTGACAGGGATCTATGGCTACACCTTC.